Below, one TCR beta chain is given with its context. Its target is unknown. Noted treatment: approximately 10-day PBMC culture with coronavirus spike peptide pools or control peptides (ViraFEST assay). Healthy vaccinees, negative for nucleocapsid antibodies before and after vaccination, had no earlier SARS-CoV-2 infection. IL-2 at roughly 9.2 IU/ml and peptide pools at approximately 10 ug/ml were added to PBMCs cultured at over 1.5 million per well. The Oncomine TCR Beta short-read assay was applied to DNA of cultured CD4+ T cells. TCRdb reanalysed the PCR reads using MiXCR and keeps one entry per CDR3 protein. Among under 20,000 distinct CDR3 sequences listed, approximately 78% were seen once. These data originate in a study of vaccination and CD4 T cells after COVID-19. About the research overall: Overlapping spike peptides from SARS-CoV-2, HCoV-NL63, HCoV-OC43 and HCoV-229E served to stimulate the cells.

The trim removed 7 bases at V and 0 bases at J, leaving 6 bases unmatched. The V gene's germline CDR1 is MNHNS and CDR2 SASEGT. CDR3 length equals 14 residues. Study-level findings and limits: The study found median SARS-CoV-2-reactive clonotypes rising from 21 to 38, not significantly.

The material was CD4+ T cells from blood, cultured in vitro, obtained after SARS-CoV-2 vaccination. The chain combines TRBV6-1 with TRBJ2-7; TRBD2 matches at 7 bases. The TCR originated in a human donor who received a COVID-19 vaccine. The CDR3 DNA reads TGTGCCAGCATGGCGGGGGTCAGCTCCTACGAGCAGTACTTC. It is translated as CASMAGVSSYEQYF.